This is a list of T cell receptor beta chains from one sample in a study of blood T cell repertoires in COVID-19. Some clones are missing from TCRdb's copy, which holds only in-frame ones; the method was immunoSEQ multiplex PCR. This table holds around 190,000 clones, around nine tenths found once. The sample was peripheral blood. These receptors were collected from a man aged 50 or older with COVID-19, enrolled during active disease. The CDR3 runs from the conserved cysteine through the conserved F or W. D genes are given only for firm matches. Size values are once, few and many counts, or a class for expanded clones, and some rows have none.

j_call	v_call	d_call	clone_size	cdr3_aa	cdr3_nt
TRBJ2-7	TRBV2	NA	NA	CASSEGAGVYEQYF	TGTGCCAGCAGTGAGGGGGCAGGTGTATACGAGCAGTACTTC
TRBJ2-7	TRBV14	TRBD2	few	CASRRAGGPFEQYF	TGTGCCAGCAGACGAGCGGGGGGGCCCTTCGAGCAGTACTTC
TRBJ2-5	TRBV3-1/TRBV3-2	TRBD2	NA	CASSQVSGGPLETQYF	TGTGCCAGCAGCCAAGTAAGCGGGGGGCCCCTTGAGACCCAGTACTTC
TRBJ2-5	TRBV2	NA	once	CASSEWGPAGETQYF	TGTGCCAGCAGTGAATGGGGACCCGCGGGGGAGACCCAGTACTTC
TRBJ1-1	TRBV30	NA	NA	CAWSGQMNTEAFF	TGTGCCTGGAGTGGACAGATGAACACTGAAGCTTTCTTT
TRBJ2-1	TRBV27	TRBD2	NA	CASSFVVTSGGYNNEQFF	TGTGCCAGCAGTTTTGTCGTGACTAGCGGGGGGTACAACAATGAGCAGTTCTTC
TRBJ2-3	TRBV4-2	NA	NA	CASSQDRLGGTQYF	TGTGCCAGCAGCCAAGATCGGTTGGGAGGTACGCAGTATTTT
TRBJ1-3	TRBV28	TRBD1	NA	CASRDVPRTGLNTIYF	TGTGCCAGCAGGGACGTGCCCAGGACAGGCCTAAACACCATATATTTT
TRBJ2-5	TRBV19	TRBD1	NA	CASSSGQGRETQYF	TGTGCCAGTAGTTCGGGACAGGGACGGGAGACCCAGTACTTC
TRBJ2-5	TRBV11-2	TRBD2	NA	CASSLWYSGGLQETQYF	TGTGCCAGCAGCTTATGGTATAGCGGGGGCCTACAAGAGACCCAGTACTTC
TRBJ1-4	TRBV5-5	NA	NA	CASSPPAGWSEKLFF	TGTGCCAGCAGCCCCCCCGCAGGGTGGAGTGAAAAACTGTTTTTT
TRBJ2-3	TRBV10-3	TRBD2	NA	CAISESRGSTDTQYF	TGTGCCATCAGTGAGTCGCGGGGGAGCACAGATACGCAGTATTTT
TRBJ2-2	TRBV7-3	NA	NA	CASSLVTPGELFF	TGTGCCAGCAGCTTAGTAACTCCCGGGGAGCTGTTTTTT
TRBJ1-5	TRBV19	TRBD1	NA	CASSKTGTGVNQPQHF	TGTGCCAGTAGTAAAACCGGGACAGGGGTCAATCAGCCCCAGCATTTT
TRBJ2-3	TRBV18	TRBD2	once	CASSPGRSGLGTDTQYF	TGTGCCAGCTCACCCGGGAGGTCGGGCTTGGGCACAGATACGCAGTATTTT
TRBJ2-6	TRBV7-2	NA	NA	CASSLASGGSGANVLTF	TGTGCCAGCAGCTTAGCGTCGGGTGGGTCTGGGGCCAACGTCCTGACTTTC
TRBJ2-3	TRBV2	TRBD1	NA	CASSAGQGVPTDTQYF	TGTGCCAGCAGCGCCGGACAGGGGGTACCCACAGATACGCAGTATTTT
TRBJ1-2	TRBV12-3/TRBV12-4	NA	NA	CASSTDKHGYTF	TGTGCCAGCAGTACCGACAAACACGGCTACACCTTC
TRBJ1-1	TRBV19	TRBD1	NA	CATDRGNTEAFF	TGTGCCACAGACAGGGGTAACACTGAAGCTTTCTTT
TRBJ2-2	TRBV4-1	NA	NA	CASSQEFCSPRIEHRGAVF	TGCGCCAGCAGCCAAGAATTCTGCAGTCCTCGAATCGAACACCGGGGAGCTGTTTTT
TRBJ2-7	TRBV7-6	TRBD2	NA	CASSSYRTSGTTYEQYF	TGTGCCAGCAGCTCTTACAGGACTAGCGGAACAACCTACGAGCAGTACTTC
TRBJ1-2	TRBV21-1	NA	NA	CASSNSDTHFGYTF	TGTGCCAGCAGCAATTCAGATACCCATTTTGGCTACACCTTC
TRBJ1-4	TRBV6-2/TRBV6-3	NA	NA	CASSYSPAGTNEKLFF	TGTGCCAGCAGTTACTCGCCGGCGGGTACTAATGAAAAACTGTTTTTT
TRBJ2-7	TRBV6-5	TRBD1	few	CASSLDRAPLHF	TGTGCCAGCAGTTTAGACAGGGCACCTCTACATTTC
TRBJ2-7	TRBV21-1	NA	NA	CASSMRNYEQYF	TGTGCCAGCAGCATGAGAAATTACGAGCAGTACTTC
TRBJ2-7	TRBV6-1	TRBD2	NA	CASSERAGGPLRNEQYF	TGTGCCAGCAGTGAAAGGGCGGGAGGTCCCCTTAGGAACGAGCAGTACTTC
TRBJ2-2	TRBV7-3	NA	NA	CASSLEETGNTGELFF	TGTGCCAGCAGCCTCGAAGAAACAGGAAACACCGGGGAGCTGTTTTTT
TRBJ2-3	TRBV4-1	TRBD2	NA	CASSQATSGGARYTDTQYF	TGCGCCAGCAGCCAAGCGACTAGCGGGGGGGCCCGCTACACAGATACGCAGTATTTT
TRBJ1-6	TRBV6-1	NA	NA	CASSELGGTNSPLHF	TGTGCCAGCAGTGAATTGGGTGGGACAAATTCACCCCTCCACTTT
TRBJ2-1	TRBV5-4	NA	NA	CASSLEDSVHNEQFF	TGTGCCAGCAGCTTGGAGGACTCGGTACACAATGAGCAGTTCTTC
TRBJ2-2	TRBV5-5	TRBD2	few	CASSPWTSGGAGYTGELFF	TGTGCCAGCAGCCCCTGGACTAGCGGGGGGGCCGGGTACACCGGGGAGCTGTTTTTT
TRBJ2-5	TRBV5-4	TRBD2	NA	CASSLTSGSQETQYF	TGTGCCAGCAGCCTGACTAGCGGGTCACAAGAGACCCAGTACTTC
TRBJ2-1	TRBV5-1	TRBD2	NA	CASKVAGTNEQFF	TGCGCCAGCAAGGTAGCGGGAACGAATGAGCAGTTCTTC
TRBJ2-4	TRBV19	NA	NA	CASSRASPPNIQYF	TGTGCCAGTAGTAGAGCTAGCCCTCCAAACATTCAGTACTTC
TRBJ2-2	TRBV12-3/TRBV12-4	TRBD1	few	CASREQGSGELFF	TGTGCCAGCAGGGAACAGGGGTCCGGGGAGCTGTTTTTT
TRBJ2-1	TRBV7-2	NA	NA	CASSSSTPSSYNEQFF	TGTGCCAGCAGCTCCTCGACTCCGAGCTCCTACAATGAGCAGTTCTTC
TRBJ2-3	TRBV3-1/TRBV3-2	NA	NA	CASSQVGRRTDTQYF	TGTGCCAGCAGCCAAGTAGGGCGGAGGACAGATACGCAGTATTTT
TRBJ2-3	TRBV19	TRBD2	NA	CASSRGTSGKGTDTQYF	TGTGCCAGTAGTAGGGGGACTAGCGGGAAGGGGACAGATACGCAGTATTTT
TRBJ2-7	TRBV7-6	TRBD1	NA	CASSLAVGQGASYEQYF	TGTGCCAGCAGCTTAGCGGTGGGGCAGGGGGCGTCCTACGAGCAGTACTTC
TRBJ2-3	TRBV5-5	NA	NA	CASSLGDSGTDTQYF	TGTGCCAGCAGCTTGGGAGATTCTGGCACAGATACGCAGTATTTT
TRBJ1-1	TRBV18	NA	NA	CASSPRGGENTEAFF	TGTGCCAGCTCACCCCGGGGGGGAGAGAACACTGAAGCTTTCTTT
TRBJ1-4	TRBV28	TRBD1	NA	CASSLIGTGVEKLFF	TGTGCCAGCAGTTTAATCGGGACAGGGGTAGAAAAACTGTTTTTT
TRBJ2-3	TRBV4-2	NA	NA	CASSRQWRSADTQYF	TGTGCCAGCAGCCGTCAGTGGCGCAGCGCAGATACGCAGTATTTT
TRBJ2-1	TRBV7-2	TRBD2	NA	CASSPAGLRYNEQFF	TGTGCCAGCAGTCCCGCGGGACTACGTTACAATGAGCAGTTCTTC
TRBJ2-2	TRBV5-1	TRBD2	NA	CASQQSGAFRTGELFF	TGCGCCAGCCAACAAAGCGGGGCCTTCCGGACCGGGGAGCTGTTTTTT
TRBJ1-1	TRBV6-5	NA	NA	CASRYDRTTEAFF	TGTGCCAGCAGGTACGACAGGACCACTGAAGCTTTCTTT
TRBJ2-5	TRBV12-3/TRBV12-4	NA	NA	CASSLGQSETQYF	TGTGCCAGCAGTTTAGGTCAGTCGGAGACCCAGTACTTC
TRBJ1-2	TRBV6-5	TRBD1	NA	CASRPTGGLSYGYTF	TGTGCCAGCAGACCAACAGGGGGCCTATCCTATGGCTACACCTTC
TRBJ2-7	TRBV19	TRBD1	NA	CASSPGQGSLYEQYF	TGTGCCAGTAGTCCGGGACAGGGATCCCTCTACGAGCAGTACTTC
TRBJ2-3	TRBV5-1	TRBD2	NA	CASSWDGRVTDTQYF	TGCGCCAGCAGCTGGGACGGGAGGGTCACAGATACGCAGTATTTT
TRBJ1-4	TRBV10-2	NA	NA	CATSNYPGEGEKLFF	TGCGCCACCTCCAACTACCCGGGGGAGGGTGAAAAACTGTTTTTT
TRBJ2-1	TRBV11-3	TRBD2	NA	CASSAQREAEQFF	TGTGCCAGCAGCGCCCAGCGGGAGGCTGAGCAGTTCTTC
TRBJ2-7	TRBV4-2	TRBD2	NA	CASSQDRLGGYSYEQYF	TGTGCCAGCAGCCAAGATCGACTCGGGGGGTACTCCTACGAGCAGTACTTC
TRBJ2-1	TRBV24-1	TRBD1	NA	CATSEPGQGTYNEQFF	TGTGCCACCAGTGAACCGGGACAGGGGACCTACAATGAGCAGTTCTTC
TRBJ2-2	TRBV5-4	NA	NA	CASSRIHESGELFF	TGTGCCAGCAGCCGAATCCATGAGTCCGGGGAGCTGTTTTTT
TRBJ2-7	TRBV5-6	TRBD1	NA	CASSGRDRYEQYF	TGTGCCAGCAGCGGCCGGGACAGGTACGAGCAGTACTTC
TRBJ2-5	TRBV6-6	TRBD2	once	CASSPSGGQETQYF	TGTGCCAGCAGCCCTAGCGGGGGACAAGAGACCCAGTACTTC
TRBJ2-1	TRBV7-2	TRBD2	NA	CASSLGGWGLAGNEQFF	TGTGCCAGCAGCTTAGGGGGTTGGGGACTAGCGGGAAATGAGCAGTTCTTC
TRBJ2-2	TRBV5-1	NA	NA	CASSLAKTNSLTGELFF	TGCGCCAGCAGCTTGGCCAAGACTAATAGCTTGACCGGGGAGCTGTTTTTT